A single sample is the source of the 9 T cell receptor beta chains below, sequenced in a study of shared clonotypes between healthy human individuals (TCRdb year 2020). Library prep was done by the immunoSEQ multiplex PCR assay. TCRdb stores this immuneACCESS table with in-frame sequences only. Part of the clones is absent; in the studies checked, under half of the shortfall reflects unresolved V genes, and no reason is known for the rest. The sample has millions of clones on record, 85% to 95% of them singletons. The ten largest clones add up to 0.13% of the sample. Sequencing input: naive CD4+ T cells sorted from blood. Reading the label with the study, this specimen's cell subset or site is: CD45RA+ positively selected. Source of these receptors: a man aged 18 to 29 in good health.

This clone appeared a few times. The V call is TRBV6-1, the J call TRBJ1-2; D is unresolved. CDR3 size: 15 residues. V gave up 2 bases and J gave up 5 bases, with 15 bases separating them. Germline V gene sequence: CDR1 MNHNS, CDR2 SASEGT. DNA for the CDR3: TGTGCCAGCAGTGAAAGTGTCGGAGTGGGATATGGCTACACCTTC. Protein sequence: CASSESVGVGYGYTF.

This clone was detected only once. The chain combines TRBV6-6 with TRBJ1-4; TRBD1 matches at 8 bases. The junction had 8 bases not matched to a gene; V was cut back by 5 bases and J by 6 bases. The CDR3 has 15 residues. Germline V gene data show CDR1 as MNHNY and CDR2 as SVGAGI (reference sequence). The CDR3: CASSPDRASDEKLFF. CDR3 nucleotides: TGTGCCAGCAGTCCGGACAGGGCATCAGATGAAAAACTGTTTTTT.

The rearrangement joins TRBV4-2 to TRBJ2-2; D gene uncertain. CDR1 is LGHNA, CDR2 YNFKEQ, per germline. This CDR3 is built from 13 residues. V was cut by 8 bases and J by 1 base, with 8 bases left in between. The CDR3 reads CASRTENTGELFF. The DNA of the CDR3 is TGTGCCAGCCGGACCGAGAACACCGGGGAGCTGTTTTTT.

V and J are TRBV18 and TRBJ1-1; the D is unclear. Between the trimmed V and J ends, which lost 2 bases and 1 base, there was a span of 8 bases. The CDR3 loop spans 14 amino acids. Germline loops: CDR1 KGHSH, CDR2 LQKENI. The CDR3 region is CASSPVSGNTEAFF. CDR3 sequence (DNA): TGTGCCAGCTCACCAGTTTCAGGGAACACTGAAGCTTTCTTT.

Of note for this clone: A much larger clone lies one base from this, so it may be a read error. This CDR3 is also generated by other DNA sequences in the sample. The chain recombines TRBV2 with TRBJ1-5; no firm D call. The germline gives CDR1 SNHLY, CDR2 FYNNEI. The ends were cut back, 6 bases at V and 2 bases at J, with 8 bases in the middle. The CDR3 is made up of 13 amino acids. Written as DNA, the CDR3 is TGTGCCAGCAGCGGACGGGGCAATCAGCCCCAGCATTTT. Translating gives CASSGRGNQPQHF. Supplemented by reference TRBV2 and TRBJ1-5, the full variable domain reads EPEVTQTPSHQVTQMGQEVILRCVPISNHLYFYWYRQILGQKVEFLVSFYNNEISEKSEIFDDQFSVERPDGSNFTLKIRSTKLEDSAMYFCASSGRGNQPQHFGDGTRLSIL.

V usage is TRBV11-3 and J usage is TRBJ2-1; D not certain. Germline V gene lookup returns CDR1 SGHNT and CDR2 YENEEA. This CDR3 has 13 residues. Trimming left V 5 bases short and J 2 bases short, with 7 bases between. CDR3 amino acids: CASSRQPYNEQFF. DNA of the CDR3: TGTGCCAGCAGCAGGCAGCCCTACAATGAGCAGTTCTTC.

The chain's CDR3 is CASSQEVSGGYLDTQYF. The CDR3, as DNA: TGTGCCAGCAGCCAAGAAGTAAGCGGGGGGTATCTAGATACGCAGTATTTT. This sequence joins TRBV4-2 and TRBJ2-3; 9 bases agree with TRBD2. V was clipped by 0 bases and J by 5 bases; unmatched bases: 9. The CDR3 is 17 residues long. Looked up from germline, CDR1 is LGHNA and CDR2 is YNFKEQ.

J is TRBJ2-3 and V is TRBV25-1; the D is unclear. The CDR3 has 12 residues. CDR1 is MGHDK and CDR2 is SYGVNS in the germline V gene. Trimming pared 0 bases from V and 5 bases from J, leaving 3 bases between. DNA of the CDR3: TGTGCCAGCAGTGAATATGGAGATACGCAGTATTTT. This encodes CASSEYGDTQYF.

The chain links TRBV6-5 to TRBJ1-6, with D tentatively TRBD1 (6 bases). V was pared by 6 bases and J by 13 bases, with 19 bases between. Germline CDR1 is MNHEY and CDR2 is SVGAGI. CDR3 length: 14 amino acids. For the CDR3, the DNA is TGTGCCAGCAGCACCGGACAGCTCCGAGGCCCCCTCCACTTT. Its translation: CASSTGQLRGPLHF.